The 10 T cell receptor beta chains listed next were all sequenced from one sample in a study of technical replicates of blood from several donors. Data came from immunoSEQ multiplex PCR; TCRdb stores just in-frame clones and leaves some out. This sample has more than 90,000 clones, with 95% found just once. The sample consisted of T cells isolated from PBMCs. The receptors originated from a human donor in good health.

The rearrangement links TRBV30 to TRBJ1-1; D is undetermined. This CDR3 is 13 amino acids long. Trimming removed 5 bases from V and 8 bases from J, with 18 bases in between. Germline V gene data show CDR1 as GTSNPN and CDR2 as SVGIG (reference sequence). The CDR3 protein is CAWDPGTVKEAFF. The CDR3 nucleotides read TGTGCCTGGGATCCTGGAACAGTCAAAGAAGCTTTCTTT.

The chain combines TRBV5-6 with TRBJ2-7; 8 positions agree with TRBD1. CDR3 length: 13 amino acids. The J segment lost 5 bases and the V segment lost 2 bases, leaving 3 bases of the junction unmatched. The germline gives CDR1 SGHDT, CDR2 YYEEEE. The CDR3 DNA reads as TGTGCCAGCAGCTTTACAGGGGGGCACGAGCAGTACTTC. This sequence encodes CASSFTGGHEQYF.

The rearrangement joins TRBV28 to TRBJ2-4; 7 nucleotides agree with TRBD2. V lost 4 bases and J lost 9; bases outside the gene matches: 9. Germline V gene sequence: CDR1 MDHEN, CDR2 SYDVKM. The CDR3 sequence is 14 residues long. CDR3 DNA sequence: TGTGCCAGCAGTTCGGCGGGGCGGGAGCCCATTCAGTACTTC. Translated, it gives CASSSAGREPIQYF.

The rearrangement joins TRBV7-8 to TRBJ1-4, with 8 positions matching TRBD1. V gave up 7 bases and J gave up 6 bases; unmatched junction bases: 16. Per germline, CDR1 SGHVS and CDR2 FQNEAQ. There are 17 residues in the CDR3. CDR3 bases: TGTGCCAGCACCCCGAGTCGAGACAGGGGAATAGATGAAAAACTGTTTTTT. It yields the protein CASTPSRDRGIDEKLFF.

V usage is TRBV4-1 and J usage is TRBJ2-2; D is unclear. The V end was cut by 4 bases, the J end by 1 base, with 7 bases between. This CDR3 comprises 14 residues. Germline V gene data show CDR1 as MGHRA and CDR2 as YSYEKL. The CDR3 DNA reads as TGCGCCAGCAGCCGAGCGAGGAACACCGGGGAGCTGTTTTTT. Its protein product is CASSRARNTGELFF.

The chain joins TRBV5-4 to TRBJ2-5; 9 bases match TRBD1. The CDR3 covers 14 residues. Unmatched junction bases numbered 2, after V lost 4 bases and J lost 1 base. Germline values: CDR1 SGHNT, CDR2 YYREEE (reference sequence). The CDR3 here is CASSTTGGQETQYF. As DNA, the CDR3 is TGTGCCAGCAGCACGACAGGGGGCCAAGAGACCCAGTACTTC. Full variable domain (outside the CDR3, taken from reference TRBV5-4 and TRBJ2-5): ETGVTQSPTHLIKTRGQQVTLRCSSQSGHNTVSWYQQALGQGPQFIFQYYREEENGRGNFPPRFSGLQFPNYSSELNVNALELDDSALYLCASSTTGGQETQYFGPGTRLLVL.

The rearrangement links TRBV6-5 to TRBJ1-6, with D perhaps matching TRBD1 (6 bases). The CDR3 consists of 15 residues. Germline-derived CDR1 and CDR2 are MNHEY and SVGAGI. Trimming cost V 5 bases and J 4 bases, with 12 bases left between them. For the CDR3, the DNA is TGTGCCAGCAGTGGACAGTCTCATTATAATTCACCCCTCCACTTT. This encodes CASSGQSHYNSPLHF.

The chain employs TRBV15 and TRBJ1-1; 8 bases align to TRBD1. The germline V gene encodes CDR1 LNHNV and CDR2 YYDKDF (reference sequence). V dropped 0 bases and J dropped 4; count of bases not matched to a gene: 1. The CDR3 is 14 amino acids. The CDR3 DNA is TGTGCCACCAGCAGAGAGACAGGGGCCACTGAAGCTTTCTTT. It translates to CATSRETGATEAFF.

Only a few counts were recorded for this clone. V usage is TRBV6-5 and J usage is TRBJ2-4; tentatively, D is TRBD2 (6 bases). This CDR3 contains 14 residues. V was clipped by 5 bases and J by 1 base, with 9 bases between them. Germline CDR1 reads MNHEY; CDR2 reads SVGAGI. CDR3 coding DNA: TGTGCCAGCAGTCGCGGGACGGCCAAAAACATTCAGTACTTC. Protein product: CASSRGTAKNIQYF.

The CDR3 region is CASSLTRTSGAETQYF. The DNA for the CDR3 is TGTGCCAGCAGCTTAACTCGGACTAGCGGGGCGGAGACCCAGTACTTC. V is TRBV7-3 and J is TRBJ2-5; TRBD2 matches at 12 bases. Germline V gives CDR1 SGHTA, CDR2 FQGTGA. The CDR3 covers 16 residues. The V segment lost 0 bases and the J segment 5 bases; nucleotides outside the gene matches: 4. Full variable domain (remainder filled in from reference TRBV7-3 and TRBJ2-5): GAGVSQTPSNKVTEKGKYVELRCDPISGHTALYWYRQSLGQGPEFLIYFQGTGAADDSGLPNDRFFAVRPEGSVSTLKIQRTERGDSAVYLCASSLTRTSGAETQYFGPGTRLLVL.